This T cell receptor (beta chain) was captured by sequencing in a study of T cells in Graves' hyperthyroidism and ophthalmopathy. General study points: Also found in blood were most expanded thyroid clonotypes above 0.001.

With 2 bases removed from V and 6 bases from J, the gap between germline ends came to 8 bases. The CDR3 contains 12 residues. Germline V gene lookup returns CDR1 MDHEN and CDR2 SYDVKM. This clonotype came up many times. Its specificity is unknown. What was amplified from RNA transcripts were TCR beta CDR3 regions. The TCR CDR3 was amplified in a first-round RT-PCR using the HTBI primer set. Each CDR3 protein gets one entry after TCRdb re-called the multiplex PCR reads with MiXCR. In the table there are 300,000 to 400,000 distinct CDR3 sequences, 13% of which are singletons. The chain links TRBV28 to TRBJ2-7; no reliable D call. The clonotype originates from a woman aged 18-29 years with Graves' hyperthyroidism. Material: blood. The CDR3 DNA follows: TGTGCCAGCAGTTTAAAAGTAGGCGAGCAGTACTTC. It specifies CASSLKVGEQYF.